These T cell receptor beta chains were read from a single sample in a study of blood T cell repertoires in COVID-19. TCRdb keeps only in-frame clones here, not all; method: immunoSEQ multiplex PCR. The sample lists approximately 210,000 clones, around 90% occurring once. Sequenced input: peripheral blood. Receptor source: a man between 25 and 39 years old with acute or convalescent COVID-19. The CDR3 runs from the conserved cysteine through the conserved F or W. The order of the fields is D gene, clone size, V gene, J gene, CDR3 protein, CDR3 DNA. A D gene is named only where the DNA matches it firmly. A clone size is listed for some rows: how often the clone was seen (once, few, many), or a class if it is expanded.

>TRBD1|.|TRBV5-3|TRBJ1-4
CARSLTPLTGREKLFF
TGTGCCAGAAGCTTGACCCCCCTGACAGGGAGGGAAAAACTGTTTTTT
>.|.|TRBV29-1|TRBJ1-3
CSGGGIGNTIYF
TGCAGCGGAGGGGGTATTGGAAACACCATATATTTT
>TRBD1|once|TRBV2|TRBJ2-7
CASSEGTGNYEQYF
TGTGCCAGCAGTGAAGGGACAGGGAACTACGAGCAGTACTTC
>.|.|TRBV5-1|TRBJ2-3
CASSLVGGSTDTQYF
TGCGCCAGCAGCTTGGTAGGCGGGAGCACAGATACGCAGTATTTT
>TRBD1|.|TRBV5-1|TRBJ2-4
CASSLTPGTGMNIQYF
TGCGCCAGCAGCTTAACGCCCGGGACAGGGATGAACATTCAGTACTTC
>.|.|TRBV4-1|TRBJ1-3
CASRSGNTIYF
TGCGCCAGTCGCTCTGGAAACACCATATATTTT
>TRBD2|.|TRBV5-1|TRBJ2-5
CASSLVGGEETQYF
TGCGCCAGCAGCTTGGTCGGGGGGGAAGAGACCCAGTACTTC
>TRBD1|.|TRBV6-1|TRBJ2-1
CASSEAPRGPYNEQFF
TGTGCCAGCAGTGAAGCGCCCAGGGGGCCCTACAATGAGCAGTTCTTC
>.|.|TRBV28|TRBJ2-7
CASSLGHTYEQYF
TGTGCCAGCAGTTTAGGACATACCTACGAGCAGTACTTC
>TRBD2|once|TRBV3-1/TRBV3-2|TRBJ2-5
CASSPGGQETQYF
TGTGCCAGCAGCCCGGGGGGACAAGAGACCCAGTACTTC
>TRBD2|once|TRBV15|TRBJ2-1
CATRKPGGPYNEQFF
TGTGCCACCCGTAAACCGGGAGGTCCCTACAATGAGCAGTTCTTC
>TRBD1|.|TRBV7-8|TRBJ2-5
CASSTGNRGQETQYF
TGTGCCAGCAGCACAGGGAACAGGGGGCAAGAGACCCAGTACTTC
>.|.|TRBV19|TRBJ2-5
CASSMSGYETQYF
TGTGCCAGTAGTATGTCAGGGTATGAGACCCAGTACTTC